What follows are 4 T cell receptor beta chains derived from one specimen sequenced in a study of molecular identifiers for immune sequencing clone quantification. TCRdb re-analysed the PCR reads in MiXCR, keeping a single row per CDR3 protein. This sample yields some 590,000 distinct CDR3 sequences, of which roughly 27% are seen a single time; about 0.84% belongs to the top ten. The sample consisted of naive CD8+ T cells from blood, with Jurkat cell RNA spiked in. Specified subset: FACS-sorted CD8+CD4-CCR7+CD45RA+ naive T cells. The receptors shown here come from a human donor in good health. Some libraries in this study had Jurkat cell RNA spiked in.

There are a few counts of this clonotype. V and J are TRBV28 and TRBJ2-5, with D perhaps TRBD1 or TRBD2 (5 bases each). Germline V gene lookup returns CDR1 MDHEN and CDR2 SYDVKM. The CDR3 runs to 13 residues. V gave up 6 bases and J gave up 5 bases, with 13 bases separating them. The CDR3 nucleotides are TGTGCCAGCAGCTCGGGGCTTTGGGAGACCCAGTACTTC. Translating it yields CASSSGLWETQYF.

The table lists this clonotype with many counts. The chain recombines TRBV5-1 with TRBJ2-7; the D call may be TRBD1 or TRBD2 (5 bases each). The CDR3 length is 13 residues. The V gene lost 4 bases and the J gene lost 5 bases, with 13 bases spanning the gap. Germline V CDR1 and CDR2: SGHRS, YFSETQ. This CDR3 is CASSPGGGDEQYF. In DNA form, the CDR3 reads TGCGCCAGCAGCCCTGGTGGGGGAGACGAGCAGTACTTC.

This clonotype was seen at least ten times. J is TRBJ2-3 and V is TRBV6-1; D uncertain. Germline V CDR1 and CDR2: MNHNS, SASEGT. The ends were cut back, 6 bases at V and 10 bases at J, with 14 bases in the middle. This CDR3 spans 12 amino acids. The CDR3 reads CASRVPQLSQYF. The CDR3 DNA sequence: TGTGCCAGCAGAGTACCGCAACTATCGCAGTATTTT.

Ten or more counts support this clonotype. This rearrangement joins TRBV28 to TRBJ2-7; tentative D call: TRBD1 (7 bases). The germline CDR1 and CDR2 sequences are MDHEN and SYDVKM. V was clipped by 4 bases and J by 3 bases, with 19 bases between them. The CDR3 loop spans 16 amino acids. The CDR3 DNA is TGTGCCAGCAGTTACGACCGACAGGGCGGGGTCTACGAGCAGTACTTC. This encodes CASSYDRQGGVYEQYF.